This paragraph covers one T cell receptor beta chain sequence. Antigen specificity is unknown. The read falls 3 residues short of the CDR3 end, and the missing part is taken from the germline J gene. The CVID group had some 15 females and 29 males, mean age roughly 40. Heparinized whole blood, about 4.5 to 8.5 ml, came from each donor. V lost 2 bases and J lost 8, with 15 bases in between. Germline CDR1 reads SGHTA; CDR2 reads FQGNSA. The CDR3 consists of 15 residues. This sample is drawn from a study of T cell clonality in common variable immunodeficiency. Study observations and caveats: Shared TCRbeta clones were fewer between CVID subjects than controls. In common variable immunodeficiency, TCR beta chains reportedly carried fewer deletions and N-nucleotide insertions.

TCRdb's copy holds only in-frame clones and misses some; the assay was immunoSEQ multiplex PCR. The sample presents about 15,000 clones, none singletons. The chain is built from TRBV7-2 and TRBJ1-4; possibly TRBD1 for D (6 bases). The sequence derives from a human donor with common variable immunodeficiency. The sequencing input was peripheral blood mononuclear cells. This chain's CDR3 is CASSLSPGDIEKLFF. The covered CDR3 bases are TGTGCCAGCAGCTTATCCCCAGGGGATATAGAAAAA.